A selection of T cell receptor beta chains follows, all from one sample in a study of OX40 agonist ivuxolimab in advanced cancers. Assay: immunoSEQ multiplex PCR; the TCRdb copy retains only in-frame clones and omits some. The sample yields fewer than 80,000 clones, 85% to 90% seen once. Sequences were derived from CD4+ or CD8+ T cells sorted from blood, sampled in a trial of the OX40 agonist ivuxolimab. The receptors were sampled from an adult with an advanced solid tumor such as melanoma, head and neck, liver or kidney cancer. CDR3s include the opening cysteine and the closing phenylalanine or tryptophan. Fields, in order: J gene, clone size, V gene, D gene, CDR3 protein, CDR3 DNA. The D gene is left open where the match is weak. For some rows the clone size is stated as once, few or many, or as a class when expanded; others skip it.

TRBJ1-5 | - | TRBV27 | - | CASKAFGIGNRPQHF | TGTGCCAGCAAAGCATTCGGGATTGGCAATCGGCCCCAGCATTTT
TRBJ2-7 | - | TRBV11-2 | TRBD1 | CASSPDRDYEQYF | TGTGCCAGCAGCCCAGACAGGGACTACGAGCAGTACTTC
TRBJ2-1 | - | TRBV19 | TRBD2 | CATLAGGPNEQFF | TGTGCCACCCTAGCGGGGGGGCCGAACGAGCAGTTCTTC
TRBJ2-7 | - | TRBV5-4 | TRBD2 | CASSWGLAGIYEQYF | TGTGCCAGCAGCTGGGGACTAGCGGGTATCTACGAGCAGTACTTC
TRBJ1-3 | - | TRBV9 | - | CASSLRPGHPNTIYF | TGTGCCAGCAGCTTGCGACCGGGACACCCAAACACCATATATTTT
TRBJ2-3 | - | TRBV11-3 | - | CASSLDPRDTQYF | TGTGCCAGCAGCTTAGATCCCAGGGATACGCAGTATTTT
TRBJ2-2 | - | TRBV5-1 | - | CASSFGGGGELFF | TGCGCCAGCAGCTTCGGGGGAGGCGGGGAGCTGTTTTTT
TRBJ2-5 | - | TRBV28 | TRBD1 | CASNPGDREVGETQYF | TGTGCCAGCAATCCCGGGGACAGGGAGGTAGGGGAGACCCAGTACTTC
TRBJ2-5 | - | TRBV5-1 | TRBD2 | CASSLGGTSLAQYF | TGCGCCAGCAGCTTGGGCGGGACTAGCTTAGCCCAGTACTTC
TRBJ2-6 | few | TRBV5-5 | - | CASSDVATPGANVLTF | TGTGCCAGCAGCGACGTGGCGACACCTGGGGCCAACGTCCTGACTTTC
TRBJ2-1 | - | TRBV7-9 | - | CASSLGSYNEQFF | TGTGCCAGCAGCCTAGGCTCCTACAATGAGCAGTTCTTC
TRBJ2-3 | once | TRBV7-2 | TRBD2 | CASSPHPGLATETDTQYF | TGTGCCAGCAGCCCCCACCCGGGACTAGCAACCGAGACAGATACGCAGTATTTT
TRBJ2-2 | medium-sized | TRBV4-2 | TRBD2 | CASSQDTSGTGELFF | TGTGCCAGCAGCCAAGACACTAGCGGGACCGGGGAGCTGTTTTTT
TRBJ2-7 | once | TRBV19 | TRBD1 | CASSILGQAYEQYF | TGTGCCAGTAGTATACTAGGACAGGCCTACGAGCAGTACTTC
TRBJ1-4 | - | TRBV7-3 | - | CASSLTGGDNEKLFF | TGTGCCAGCAGCTTAACTGGCGGGGATAATGAAAAACTGTTTTTT
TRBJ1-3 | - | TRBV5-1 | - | CASSLNSGLTGNTIYF | TGCGCCAGCAGCTTGAATTCAGGGCTCACTGGAAACACCATATATTTT
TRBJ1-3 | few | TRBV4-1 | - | CASSRDTPISGNTIYF | TGCGCCAGCAGCCGGGACACCCCGATCTCTGGAAACACCATATATTTT
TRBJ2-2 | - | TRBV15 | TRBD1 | CATSRDRDTGELFF | TGTGCCACCAGCAGGGACAGGGACACCGGGGAGCTGTTTTTT
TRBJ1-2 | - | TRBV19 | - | CASNPLAPAGYGYTF | TGTGCCAGTAATCCCCTGGCGCCTGCTGGGTATGGCTACACCTTC
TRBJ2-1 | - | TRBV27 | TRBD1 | CASTDGTGEFF | TGTGCCAGCACTGACGGGACAGGGGAGTTCTTC